Included here is one T cell receptor beta chain sequence, with context. Only in-frame clones appear in the TCRdb table, and some are missing; sequencing was by immunoSEQ multiplex PCR. Of under 50,000 clones listed, 80% to 95% are singletons. This sample is drawn from a study of T cell changes during pregnancy in multiple sclerosis. Germline V gene lookup returns CDR1 SGHRS and CDR2 YFSETQ. The CDR3 length is 16 residues. J gave up 4 bases and V 3 bases, and 8 bases lay outside the gene matches. V and J are TRBV5-1 and TRBJ2-3; 10 bases agree with TRBD1. The TCR originated in a female donor with multiple sclerosis, enrolled in a pregnancy study. The sample consisted of CD8+ T cells from peripheral blood mononuclear cells, taken in the second trimester of pregnancy. The DNA for the CDR3 is TGCGCCAGCAGCTCTAACCGGGACAGGGGAGCAGATACGCAGTATTTT. This sequence encodes CASSSNRDRGADTQYF.